The rows below give T cell receptor beta chains drawn from one sample of a study. From the 5' RACE reads, TCRdb called clonotypes with MiXCR, one entry per CDR3 protein. The sample lists 30,000 to 40,000 distinct CDR3 sequences, 20% to 30% occurring once. Sequencing used naive CD4+ T cells sorted from a lymph node. The receptor set was obtained from a female donor with breast cancer. The CDR3 runs from the conserved cysteine through the conserved F or W. A D gene is named only where the DNA matches it firmly. Size tells how often a clone was seen (once, few, many) or the class of an expanded clone, and some rows leave it out.

CDR3nt: TGTGCCAGCAGCTTAACGGCAGACCCCTACAATGAGCAGTTCTTC
CDR3aa: CASSLTADPYNEQFF
j_gene: TRBJ2-1
d_gene: -
v_gene: TRBV7-3
abundance: many

CDR3nt: TGTGCCAGCAGCCCAGCCCCCGGACAGGGGGCCCACGAGCAGTACTTC
CDR3aa: CASSPAPGQGAHEQYF
j_gene: TRBJ2-7
d_gene: TRBD1
v_gene: TRBV3-1
abundance: many

CDR3nt: TGTGCCGGCAGCCCAGAGCAGGGCTTCAATCAGCCCCAGCATTTT
CDR3aa: CAGSPEQGFNQPQHF
j_gene: TRBJ1-5
d_gene: -
v_gene: TRBV6-1
abundance: -

CDR3nt: TGTGCCAGCAGCCGACAGGTCTATGGCTACACCTTC
CDR3aa: CASSRQVYGYTF
j_gene: TRBJ1-2
d_gene: -
v_gene: TRBV12-3/TRBV12-4
abundance: medium-sized

CDR3nt: TGTGCCAGCAAAAAGGACCAGGACCCCCAAGAGACCCAGTACTTC
CDR3aa: CASKKDQDPQETQYF
j_gene: TRBJ2-5
d_gene: -
v_gene: TRBV5-5
abundance: many

CDR3nt: TGTGCCATCAGCAGCGCGGGACAGGGGCGAGAGACCCAGTACTTC
CDR3aa: CAISSAGQGRETQYF
j_gene: TRBJ2-5
d_gene: TRBD1
v_gene: TRBV10-3
abundance: -

CDR3nt: TGTGCCACCAAAGACAGGGGGGGTTTTAGCAATCAGCCCCAGCATTTT
CDR3aa: CATKDRGGFSNQPQHF
j_gene: TRBJ1-5
d_gene: TRBD1
v_gene: TRBV27
abundance: -

CDR3nt: TGTGCCAGCAGCAGGAGGGCCGGGGAGCTGTTTTTT
CDR3aa: CASSRRAGELFF
j_gene: TRBJ2-2
d_gene: -
v_gene: TRBV28
abundance: few

CDR3nt: TGTGCCAGCAGCTTAAGCCTGAACACCGGGGAGCTGTTTTTT
CDR3aa: CASSLSLNTGELFF
j_gene: TRBJ2-2
d_gene: -
v_gene: TRBV11-3
abundance: once

CDR3nt: TGCAGCGTGGGGGGCGTCGGATTCTCAGATACGCAGTATTTT
CDR3aa: CSVGGVGFSDTQYF
j_gene: TRBJ2-3
d_gene: -
v_gene: TRBV29-1
abundance: many

CDR3nt: TGCAGTGCTAGCCGACTAGCGGGAGCTTCGTACGAGCAGTACTTC
CDR3aa: CSASRLAGASYEQYF
j_gene: TRBJ2-7
d_gene: TRBD2
v_gene: TRBV20-1
abundance: -

CDR3nt: TGTGCCAGCAGTTACTCGAGGGTAGGCACTGAAGCTTTCTTT
CDR3aa: CASSYSRVGTEAFF
j_gene: TRBJ1-1
d_gene: -
v_gene: TRBV6-2/TRBV6-3
abundance: many

CDR3nt: TGTGCCAGCAGCAAAGGACAGGGGATGAGCACTGAAGCTCTCTTT
CDR3aa: CASSKGQGMSTEALF
j_gene: TRBJ1-1
d_gene: TRBD1
v_gene: TRBV7-9
abundance: few

CDR3nt: TGTGCCAGGAAGAGGACAGCCAACACCGGGGAGCTGTTTTTT
CDR3aa: CARKRTANTGELFF
j_gene: TRBJ2-2
d_gene: -
v_gene: TRBV27
abundance: many

CDR3nt: TGTGCCAGCAGTGACAGGGGGGCGAACACTGAAGCTTTCTTT
CDR3aa: CASSDRGANTEAFF
j_gene: TRBJ1-1
d_gene: TRBD1
v_gene: TRBV27
abundance: many